Below, 23 T cell receptor beta chains from the same sample are listed, as sequenced in a study of CXCR3-negative and CXCR3-positive naive CD8 T cells. The authors prepared UMI-labeled TRB cDNA libraries by 5' RACE. TCRdb reprocessed the 5' RACE reads; each CDR3 protein has one entry and no DNA is given. The sample totals over 100,000 distinct CDR3 sequences. Input material: naive CXCR3- CD8+ T cells from blood. As to subset: CD45RO-CCR7+CD27+CD95- naive CD8+ T cells lacking CXCR3 (TNR3-). These receptor sequences come from a human donor in good health. Some clones in this sample may be carry-over from other donors' samples.

The V and J genes are TRBV7-6 and TRBJ2-3; TCRdb's D call of TRBD1 is untestable without DNA. The CDR3 is 17 residues long. Germline CDR1 reads SGHVS; CDR2 reads FNYEAQ. The CDR3 region is CASSLAAAWGRPDTQYF.

The V call is TRBV6-5, the J call TRBJ2-7. CDR1 is MNHEY and CDR2 is SVGAGI in the germline V gene. The CDR3 runs to 13 residues. CDR3 residues: CASSYSNGHEQYF.

This chain links TRBV5-6 with TRBJ2-1; checking the TCRdb D call of TRBD1 is not possible without DNA. This CDR3 spans 13 amino acids. Germline V CDR1 and CDR2: SGHDT, YYEEEE. The CDR3 reads CASSTQGGVEQFF.

This chain uses TRBV7-2 with TRBJ2-7; the D call of TRBD2 rests on TCRdb alone, since no DNA is present to check it. The CDR3 spans 14 residues. Germline assignment: CDR1 SGHTA and CDR2 FQGNSA. The CDR3 loop reads CASSPRAGTYEQYF.

The J gene is TRBJ2-3, the V gene TRBV7-6; without DNA, the TCRdb call of TRBD1 cannot be checked. The CDR3 is 14 residues long. Germline lookup yields CDR1 SGHVS and CDR2 FNYEAQ. The CDR3 loop is CASSRDDSTDTQYF.

This sequence joins TRBV18 and TRBJ2-4. Per the germline V gene, CDR1 is KGHSH and CDR2 is LQKENI. The CDR3 sequence is 16 residues long. The CDR3 is CASSPPADLAKNIQYF.

The rearrangement joins TRBV11-2 to TRBJ1-4; TCRdb names TRBD1, which stays unverified in the absence of DNA. The CDR3 spans 14 residues. Germline CDR1 and CDR2: SGHAT and FQNNGV. The CDR3 loop reads CASSLGQGREMLFF.

The chain has TRBV7-2 and TRBJ1-1; TCRdb calls TRBD1, which cannot be checked without DNA. This CDR3 has 20 amino acids. Germline V gene sequence: CDR1 SGHTA, CDR2 FQGNSA. CDR3 amino acids: CASSHPGQGTNRGRLTEAFF.

V is TRBV29-1 and J is TRBJ2-3; the TRBD2 assignment by TCRdb is unverifiable without DNA. The CDR3 is 14 residues long. Germline-derived CDR1 and CDR2 are SQVTM and ANQGSEA. The CDR3 reads CSERTSGQTGTQYF.

This sequence joins TRBV15 and TRBJ2-2; TCRdb's D gene call, TRBD1, goes unchecked for lack of DNA. Germline-derived CDR1 and CDR2 are LNHNV and YYDKDF (reference sequence). The CDR3 runs to 14 residues. The CDR3 here is CATSGRVGTGELFF.

The genes are TRBV29-1 and TRBJ2-1; the D call from TCRdb, TRBD1, cannot be confirmed without DNA. Germline values: CDR1 SQVTM, CDR2 ANQGSEA. The CDR3 has 12 residues. CDR3 region: CSAYPQGNEQFF.

V usage is TRBV2 and J usage is TRBJ2-7; TCRdb picks TRBD2, but there is no DNA to check that call. This CDR3 comprises 14 residues. Germline values: CDR1 SNHLY, CDR2 FYNNEI. The CDR3 is CASSEFPSGLEQYF.

The chain links TRBV29-1 to TRBJ1-1. The length of the CDR3 is 12 residues. Germline CDR1 and CDR2: SQVTM and ANQGSEA. The CDR3 spells CSVAVQNTEAFF.

The V gene is TRBV4-2, the J gene TRBJ1-4; no DNA is available, so the TRBD1 call from TCRdb remains unchecked. The CDR3 runs 14 residues. CDR1 LGHNA and CDR2 YNFKEQ come from the germline V gene. CDR3 region: CASMTDTYNEKLFF.

The chain is built from TRBV15 and TRBJ2-1. The germline V gene has CDR1 LNHNV and CDR2 YYDKDF (reference sequence). The CDR3 spans 14 residues. CDR3 sequence reads: CATSSLGTDNEQFF.

This chain links TRBV12-3 or TRBV12-4 with TRBJ2-5; as DNA is missing, the TRBD1 call by TCRdb cannot be tested. The CDR3 length is 15 residues. The CDR3 here is CASSLGQGLQETQYF.

The J gene is TRBJ2-1, the V gene TRBV28. Germline V gene lookup returns CDR1 MDHEN and CDR2 SYDVKM. This CDR3 has 13 residues. The CDR3: CASSFAGWNEQFF.

The chain employs TRBV7-9 and TRBJ2-7. Germline loops: CDR1 SEHNR, CDR2 FQNEAQ (reference sequence). The CDR3 has 14 residues. The CDR3 loop is CASSLALSSYEQYF.

The V call is TRBV12-2, the J call TRBJ2-5; TCRdb designates TRBD2, a call that cannot be tested without DNA. TRBV12-2 is a pseudogene locus. The CDR3 loop spans 14 amino acids. The CDR3 loop reads CANRLAGPQETQYF.

The chain is built from TRBV30 and TRBJ2-2; checking the TCRdb D call of TRBD1 is not possible without DNA. Per the germline V gene, CDR1 is GTSNPN and CDR2 is SVGIG (reference sequence). The CDR3 is 14 residues long. This CDR3 is CAWNPGTGTGELFF.

This sequence joins TRBV29-1 and TRBJ2-7; the TRBD1 assignment by TCRdb is unverifiable without DNA. Germline V gene data show CDR1 as SQVTM and CDR2 as ANQGSEA. This CDR3 has 14 amino acids. The CDR3 is CSVDGGGGRGEQYF.

The chain carries TRBV4-2 and TRBJ1-2; TCRdb calls TRBD1, which cannot be checked without DNA. CDR3 length equals 17 residues. The germline CDR1 and CDR2 sequences are LGHNA and YNFKEQ. This CDR3 reads CASSQAPWTDLKDGYTF.

The V call is TRBV5-5, the J call TRBJ2-7. Germline V gives CDR1 SGHKS, CDR2 YYEKEE (reference sequence). The CDR3 contains 14 residues. This CDR3 is CASSLVYTNYEQYF.